This T cell receptor beta chain was sequenced during a study of cytomegalovirus exposure and HLA in healthy donors. General study points: In a later analysis, TCR beta V- and J-gene trimming showed a link to a missense DCLRE1C variant.

This CDR3 spans 13 amino acids. V shed 10 bases and J shed 2 bases, with 11 bases lying between them. The V gene's germline CDR1 is KGHSH and CDR2 LQKENI. The PCR was carried out with 60 Vbeta primers and 13 Jbeta primers. Profiled with immunoSEQ multiplex PCR; TCRdb holds only in-frame clones, not every one. The profile shows some 150,000 clones, roughly four fifths of them singletons. As for this clone: The antigen remains undetermined.

The source is a man aged 40-49 years in good health and CMV-seropositive. This sequence joins TRBV18 and TRBJ1-4, with D maybe TRBD1 (5 bases). Sequencing input: PBMCs. CDR3 sequence reads: CATTRATNEKLFF. The CDR3 coding sequence is TGTGCCACAACCAGGGCTACTAATGAAAAACTGTTTTTT.